Each of the 26 T cell receptor beta chains below was sequenced from the same sample in a study of early T cells in non-severe SARS-CoV-2 infection. TCRdb re-called the 5' RACE reads with MiXCR, one entry per CDR3 protein. The table lists 100,000 to 120,000 distinct CDR3 sequences, about 12% of them singletons. The starting material was whole blood, obtained at baseline. The source is an adult who was a healthcare worker with PCR-confirmed SARS-CoV-2 infection or an uninfected control (not recorded which).

This sequence joins TRBV7-2 and TRBJ1-5; no reliable D call. Germline lookup yields CDR1 SGHTA and CDR2 FQGNSA. The CDR3 loop spans 16 amino acids. Trimming removed 1 base at V and 4 bases at J, with 14 bases between. CDR3 region: CASSLGVGILNQPQHF. The DNA of the CDR3 is TGTGCCAGCAGCTTAGGAGTTGGTATTTTAAATCAGCCCCAGCATTTT. Variable domain in full (rest from reference TRBV7-2 and TRBJ1-5): GAGVSQSPSNKVTEKGKDVELRCDPISGHTALYWYRQSLGQGLEFLIYFQGNSAPDKSGLPSDRFSAERTGGSVSTLTIQRTQQEDSAVYLCASSLGVGILNQPQHFGDGTRLSIL.

The rearrangement links TRBV12-2 to TRBJ1-2. TRBV12-2 is classified as a pseudogene. CDR3 size: 11 residues. The CDR3 loop is CASRLDYGYTF. In nucleotides, the CDR3 is TGTGCAAGTCGCTTAGACTATGGCTACACCTTC.

CDR3 bases: TGTGCCAGCACCTCCCAGGGGGCGCTTCATGGCTACACCTTC. Protein: CASTSQGALHGYTF. The genes are TRBV12-3 or TRBV12-4 and TRBJ1-2; 8 nucleotides agree with TRBD1. With 7 bases clipped from V and 6 bases from J, the junction kept 10 bases outside the gene matches. The CDR3 totals 14 residues.

This clonotype was seen many times. The V gene is TRBV20-1, the J gene TRBJ1-1; D uncertain. The V gene's germline CDR1 is DFQATT and CDR2 SNEGSKA (reference sequence). The CDR3 consists of 14 residues. The CDR3 sequence: CSAFTVSGNTEAFF. The CDR3 region has the DNA TGCAGCGCCTTTACCGTGAGCGGCAACACTGAAGCTTTCTTT.

This clonotype was detected only a few times. The chain recombines TRBV7-3 with TRBJ2-3; 7 nucleotides line up with TRBD2. J lost 2 bases, V lost 4 bases, and 3 bases had no gene match. This CDR3 is built from 14 residues. Germline V lookup: CDR1 SGHTA, CDR2 FQGTGA. The CDR3 spells CASSSGTTTDTQYF. CDR3 nucleotide sequence: TGTGCCAGCAGCTCAGGGACTACCACAGATACGCAGTATTTT.

A few counts support this clonotype. The chain is built from TRBV4-1 and TRBJ1-1; D call uncertain. Germline-derived CDR1 and CDR2 are MGHRA and YSYEKL. The CDR3 sequence is 16 residues long. Deletions cut 1 base from V and 3 bases from J, with 15 bases between. Written as DNA, the CDR3 is TGCGCCAGCAGCCAAGGAGAGTGGAGGGTTTACACTGAAGCTTTCTTT. It is translated as CASSQGEWRVYTEAFF.

Only a few counts were recorded for this clonotype. The rearrangement links TRBV2 to TRBJ2-7; no firm D call. CDR1 is SNHLY, CDR2 FYNNEI, per germline. Trimming removed 7 bases from V and 6 bases from J, with 13 bases in between. The CDR3 is made up of 12 amino acids. The CDR3 sequence: CASTLWESEQYF. In DNA form, the CDR3 reads TGTGCCAGCACTTTGTGGGAAAGCGAGCAGTACTTC. Full variable domain (missing parts from reference TRBV2 and TRBJ2-7): EPEVTQTPSHQVTQMGQEVILRCVPISNHLYFYWYRQILGQKVEFLVSFYNNEISEKSEIFDDQFSVERPDGSNFTLKIRSTKLEDSAMYFCASTLWESEQYFGPGTRLTVT.

In its sample, this clonotype was seen a few times. As DNA, the CDR3 is TGTGCCAGCAGACCCGGACAGGGGTATTCTGAAGCTTTCTTT. Protein sequence: CASRPGQGYSEAFF. The J gene is TRBJ1-1, the V gene TRBV28; TRBD1 matches 9 bases. Trimming cost V 6 bases and J 6 bases; bases outside gene matches: 8. Germline V gene sequence: CDR1 MDHEN, CDR2 SYDVKM. The CDR3 spans 14 residues.

J is TRBJ1-2 and V is TRBV7-8, with TRBD1 matching 9 bases. There are 13 residues in the CDR3. Germline V CDR1 and CDR2: SGHVS, FQNEAQ. With V trimmed by 4 bases and J by 6 bases, 3 bases remained unmatched. The CDR3 sequence: CASSSRTGDGYTF. The CDR3 coding sequence is TGTGCCAGCAGCTCGAGGACAGGGGATGGCTACACCTTC. Full variable domain (missing parts from reference TRBV7-8 and TRBJ1-2): GAGVSQSPRYKVAKRGQDVALRCDPISGHVSLFWYQQALGQGPEFLTYFQNEAQLDKSGLPSDRFFAERPEGSVSTLKIQRTQQEDSAVYLCASSSRTGDGYTFGSGTRLTVV.

This clonotype was observed a handful of times. Written as DNA, the CDR3 is TGTGCCAGCAGCTTAATAGCAGCTCACATTACCTTC. It codes for CASSLIAAHITF. The rearrangement joins TRBV7-2 to TRBJ1-2, with no clear D. V lost 2 bases and J lost 14, with 15 bases in between. CDR3 size: 12 residues. The germline gives CDR1 SGHTA, CDR2 FQGNSA.

This clonotype occurred a few times. This chain links TRBV20-1 with TRBJ1-2, with unresolved D. The CDR3 has 17 amino acids. Trimming took 3 bases from V and 0 from J, leaving 20 bases between them. CDR1 and CDR2 from the germline V gene are DFQATT and SNEGSKA (reference sequence). This chain's CDR3 is CSASAWQALVTNYGYTF. The CDR3 DNA reads as TGCAGTGCTAGTGCGTGGCAGGCCCTAGTCACTAACTATGGCTACACCTTC.

The chain has TRBV9 and TRBJ1-1; 7 bases are a match to TRBD1. V lost 0 bases, J lost 0 bases, and 5 bases stayed unmatched. The CDR3 runs 16 residues. Germline values: CDR1 SGDLS, CDR2 YYNGEE. CDR3 protein: CASSVVGQGVNTEAFF. Written as DNA, the CDR3 is TGTGCCAGCAGCGTAGTAGGTCAGGGGGTGAACACTGAAGCTTTCTTT.

The V gene is TRBV6-4, the J gene TRBJ2-1; TRBD2 is a possible D gene (6 bases). V dropped 5 bases and J dropped 5 bases, with 10 bases sitting between them. The CDR3 is 13 amino acids. The germline V gene has CDR1 MRHNA and CDR2 SNTAGT. CDR3 loop: CASSFTGDNEQFF. CDR3 bases: TGTGCCAGCAGTTTTACGGGAGACAATGAGCAGTTCTTC.

This clonotype was found a few times. The V call is TRBV18, the J call TRBJ1-2; no clear D. CDR1 and CDR2 (germline): KGHSH, LQKENI. This CDR3 comprises 14 residues. Trimming stripped 6 bases from V and 6 bases from J, with 17 bases between. This chain's CDR3 is CASSQSEGRNGYTF. The DNA for the CDR3 is TGTGCCAGCTCCCAAAGTGAAGGGCGCAATGGCTACACCTTC. Complete variable domain (other parts from reference TRBV18 and TRBJ1-2): NAGVMQNPRHLVRRRGQEARLRCSPMKGHSHVYWYRQLPEEGLKFMVYLQKENIIDESGMPKERFSAEFPKEGPSILRIQQVVRGDSAAYFCASSQSEGRNGYTFGSGTRLTVV.

This clonotype was counted many times. The V gene is TRBV5-1, the J gene TRBJ2-3, with 10 bases identical to TRBD1. The CDR3 is made up of 17 amino acids. The V gene's germline CDR1 is SGHRS and CDR2 YFSETQ. J was trimmed by 2 bases and V by 0 bases; bases with no gene match: 6. In nucleotides, the CDR3 is TGCGCCAGCAGCTTGGCCCCTGGACAGGGGGACACAGATACGCAGTATTTT. Amino acid sequence: CASSLAPGQGDTDTQYF.

This clonotype has only a few counts. This chain uses TRBV18 with TRBJ2-1, with a weak D call TRBD2 (6 bases). This CDR3 contains 14 residues. In germline, CDR1 is KGHSH, CDR2 LQKENI. V lost 3 bases to trimming and J lost 8 bases, with 14 bases between them. CDR3 DNA: TGTGCCAGCTCACCGGACTATTTACGGGATGAGCAGTTCTTC. It translates to CASSPDYLRDEQFF.

The chain links TRBV7-6 to TRBJ2-5; possibly TRBD2 for D (5 bases). Between the trimmed V and J ends, which lost 4 bases and 5 bases, there was a span of 17 bases. CDR1 SGHVS and CDR2 FNYEAQ come from the germline V gene. This CDR3 is 15 amino acids long. The CDR3 region is CASSSSRDTRETQYF. CDR3 bases: TGTGCCAGCAGCTCATCTCGGGATACCCGGGAGACCCAGTACTTC.

The table lists this clonotype with many counts. This rearrangement joins TRBV20-1 to TRBJ2-2, with D maybe TRBD2 (6 bases). This CDR3 is 13 amino acids long. V was clipped by 3 bases and J by 1 base, with 6 bases between them. Looked up from germline, CDR1 is DFQATT and CDR2 is SNEGSKA (reference sequence). The DNA of the CDR3 is TGCAGTGCTAGCGGGGGGAACACCGGGGAGCTGTTTTTT. Amino acid sequence: CSASGGNTGELFF.

This clonotype was observed a handful of times. This chain joins TRBV5-1 and TRBJ2-7; 10 bases are shared with TRBD2. Germline CDR1 reads SGHRS; CDR2 reads YFSETQ. CDR3 length: 15 residues. Germline trimming cut 0 bases from V and 6 bases from J; bases unmatched to any gene: 6. The CDR3 protein is CASSLELAGAVEQYF. The CDR3 DNA is TGCGCCAGCAGCTTGGAGCTAGCGGGAGCGGTCGAGCAGTACTTC.

In its sample, this clonotype was seen many times. The V and J genes are TRBV25-1 and TRBJ1-6; no clear D. The CDR3 is made up of 15 amino acids. CDR1 and CDR2 (germline): MGHDK, SYGVNS. Trimming took off 1 base at V and 8 bases at J, with 12 bases between the two ends. In nucleotides, the CDR3 is TGTGCCAGCAGTGAATTAGGGAAGGGTTATTCACCCCTCCACTTT. This translates into CASSELGKGYSPLHF. Complete variable domain (other parts from reference TRBV25-1 and TRBJ1-6): EADIYQTPRYLVIGTGKKITLECSQTMGHDKMYWYQQDPGMELHLIHYSYGVNSTEKGDLSSESTVSRIRTEHFPLTLESARPSHTSQYLCASSELGKGYSPLHFGNGTRLTVT.

There are a few counts of this clonotype. The V and J genes are TRBV7-3 and TRBJ2-1; D not resolved. The CDR3 has 13 residues. Trimming cost V 0 bases and J 13 bases, with 13 bases left between them. Germline V gene data show CDR1 as SGHTA and CDR2 as FQGTGA. CDR3: CASSLTRDQTQFF. The DNA of the CDR3 is TGTGCCAGCAGCTTAACGCGCGATCAAACCCAGTTCTTC.

The chain links TRBV9 to TRBJ2-7, with 11 bases aligning to TRBD1. Germline-derived CDR1 and CDR2 are SGDLS and YYNGEE. The CDR3 spans 15 residues. Trimming cost V 4 bases and J 3 bases; bases outside gene matches: 6. DNA for the CDR3: TGTGCCAGCAGCCCATTCGGGACAGGGGGCTACGAGCAGTACTTC. Encoded protein: CASSPFGTGGYEQYF.

The CDR3 region has the DNA TGTGCCAGCAGCGCACAGGGCTATAGCAATCAGCCCCAGCATTTT. Its translation is CASSAQGYSNQPQHF. J is TRBJ1-5 and V is TRBV12-3 or TRBV12-4, with D maybe TRBD1 (6 bases). Trimming removed 6 bases from V and 0 bases from J, with 12 bases in between. CDR3 length: 15 residues.

The CDR3 nucleotides are TGTGCCAGCAGCTTCATTTACAGGGGTAGGTTGAACACTGAAGCTTTCTTT. This translates into CASSFIYRGRLNTEAFF. The J gene is TRBJ1-1, the V gene TRBV7-9, with 7 positions matching TRBD1. The CDR3 runs to 17 residues. Looked up from germline, CDR1 is SEHNR and CDR2 is FQNEAQ (reference sequence). J gave up 0 bases and V 3 bases, and 10 bases lay outside the gene matches.

Written as DNA, the CDR3 is TGCGCCAGCAGCACCAGACAGAACACTGAAGCTTTCTTT. Translated: CASSTRQNTEAFF. V is TRBV4-1 and J is TRBJ1-1, with D uncertain. The ends were cut back, 5 bases at V and 1 base at J, with 8 bases in the middle. This CDR3 is built from 13 residues. Germline V gene data show CDR1 as MGHRA and CDR2 as YSYEKL.

This clonotype was detected a few times. The chain combines TRBV30 with TRBJ1-4; TRBD1 aligns across 7 bases. The CDR3 consists of 17 residues. Germline CDR1 is GTSNPN and CDR2 is SVGIG (reference sequence). Trimming removed 4 bases from V and 4 bases from J; junction bases left unmatched: 15. The chain's CDR3 is CAWTPTRGRGGNEKLFF. CDR3 sequence (DNA): TGTGCCTGGACCCCCACCAGGGGGAGAGGGGGTAATGAAAAACTGTTTTTT.